This T cell receptor (beta chain) was sequenced in a study of identical twins. Study-wide findings and caveats: Models underpredicted monozygotic twin sharing of out-of-frame TCR alpha.

Trimming left V 10 bases short and J 1 base short, with 10 bases between. This CDR3 region has 13 residues. Addition of a universal primer site occurred through template switching, and cDNA carried unique molecular identifiers. One entry per CDR3 protein, called by TCRdb with MiXCR from the 5' RACE reads. The sample lists about 470,000 distinct CDR3 sequences, roughly a quarter occurring once. Many counts were recorded for this clonotype. Its matching antigen is unknown. This sample was also put to use in a study of T cells expressing NK-cell markers. That study reports: In 5 or 6 donors, dominant NKG2C+ clonotypes were roughly 1.0-7.0% of CD8+ T cells.

The V and J genes are TRBV12-3 or TRBV12-4 and TRBJ2-2; D call uncertain. Specimen: CD4+ T cells sorted from blood. The source is a woman in her late teens or twenties in good health. The CDR3 is CATNRQNTGELFF. The DNA of the CDR3 is TGTGCCACCAACCGACAGAACACCGGGGAGCTGTTTTTT.